The rows below give T cell receptor beta chains drawn from one sample of a study of blood T cell repertoires in COVID-19. This table comes from immunoSEQ multiplex PCR, and its TCRdb copy is limited to in-frame clones, with some not included. The sample contains 430,000 or so clones, 85% to 90% of which appear only once. Sequences were obtained from peripheral blood. The source of these receptors is a man between 18 and 35 years old with COVID-19, enrolled during active disease. CDR3s include the opening cysteine and the closing phenylalanine or tryptophan. D genes are given only for firm matches. Clone size, where shown, is once, few, many, or a class for clones that have expanded.

D gene: .
clone size: .
V gene: TRBV27
J gene: TRBJ2-3
CDR3 protein: CASSLSSGSTDTQYF
CDR3 DNA: TGTGCCAGCAGTTTATCGTCAGGAAGCACAGATACGCAGTATTTT

D gene: TRBD1
clone size: .
V gene: TRBV28
J gene: TRBJ1-5
CDR3 protein: CASSLFRDRAQPQHF
CDR3 DNA: TGTGCCAGCAGTTTATTCCGGGACAGGGCCCAGCCCCAGCATTTT

D gene: .
clone size: .
V gene: TRBV29-1
J gene: TRBJ2-1
CDR3 protein: CSVAAVMSSYNEQFF
CDR3 DNA: TGCAGCGTTGCGGCGGTCATGAGCTCCTACAATGAGCAGTTCTTC

D gene: TRBD2
clone size: .
V gene: TRBV3-1/TRBV3-2
J gene: TRBJ2-2
CDR3 protein: CASKAGGPNTGELFF
CDR3 DNA: TGTGCCAGCAAGGCGGGAGGGCCGAACACCGGGGAGCTGTTTTTT

D gene: TRBD2
clone size: few
V gene: TRBV7-8
J gene: TRBJ2-3
CDR3 protein: CASSGSGGASTDTQYF
CDR3 DNA: TGTGCCAGCAGCGGAAGCGGGGGGGCTTCGACAGATACGCAGTATTTT

D gene: TRBD2
clone size: .
V gene: TRBV9
J gene: TRBJ2-7
CDR3 protein: CASSVGSGTSGRYEQYF
CDR3 DNA: TGTGCCAGCAGCGTGGGCTCCGGGACTAGCGGGAGGTACGAGCAGTACTTC

D gene: TRBD1
clone size: .
V gene: TRBV11-2
J gene: TRBJ1-4
CDR3 protein: CASSKGQGGNEKLFF
CDR3 DNA: TGTGCCAGCAGCAAAGGACAGGGGGGAAATGAAAAACTGTTTTTT

D gene: .
clone size: .
V gene: TRBV7-9
J gene: TRBJ2-3
CDR3 protein: CASSLLMGGTDTQYF
CDR3 DNA: TGTGCCAGCAGCTTACTAATGGGGGGAACAGATACGCAGTATTTT

D gene: TRBD1
clone size: once
V gene: TRBV2
J gene: TRBJ2-6
CDR3 protein: CASTDRALLSGANVLTF
CDR3 DNA: TGTGCCAGCACTGACAGGGCACTACTCTCTGGGGCCAACGTCCTGACTTTC

D gene: TRBD1
clone size: .
V gene: TRBV5-4
J gene: TRBJ2-3
CDR3 protein: CASSLDRGTDTQYF
CDR3 DNA: TGTGCCAGCAGCCTGGACAGGGGCACAGATACGCAGTATTTT

D gene: .
clone size: .
V gene: TRBV21-1
J gene: TRBJ2-7
CDR3 protein: CASSKVSRDREVYEQYF
CDR3 DNA: TGTGCCAGCAGCAAAGTGTCGCGGGACAGGGAAGTCTACGAGCAGTACTTC

D gene: .
clone size: .
V gene: TRBV5-6
J gene: TRBJ1-1
CDR3 protein: CASSYREGTEAFF
CDR3 DNA: TGTGCCAGCAGCTACAGGGAGGGCACTGAAGCTTTCTTT

D gene: .
clone size: .
V gene: TRBV2
J gene: TRBJ2-6
CDR3 protein: CASSAGVGANVLTF
CDR3 DNA: TGTGCCAGCAGTGCAGGGGTCGGGGCCAACGTCCTGACTTTC

D gene: .
clone size: .
V gene: TRBV18
J gene: TRBJ2-7
CDR3 protein: CASSPVTVGEQYF
CDR3 DNA: TGTGCCAGCTCACCAGTCACGGTCGGGGAGCAGTACTTC

D gene: .
clone size: few
V gene: TRBV5-1
J gene: TRBJ1-1
CDR3 protein: CASSLVAVSTEAFF
CDR3 DNA: TGCGCCAGCAGCTTGGTAGCTGTGAGCACTGAAGCTTTCTTT

D gene: .
clone size: once
V gene: TRBV6-5
J gene: TRBJ2-1
CDR3 protein: CASGGASRNEQFF
CDR3 DNA: TGTGCCAGCGGCGGGGCTAGCAGGAATGAGCAGTTCTTC

D gene: .
clone size: .
V gene: TRBV3-1/TRBV3-2
J gene: TRBJ2-3
CDR3 protein: CASSSVLAPDTQYF
CDR3 DNA: TGTGCCAGCAGCTCCGTACTAGCTCCAGATACGCAGTATTTT

D gene: .
clone size: .
V gene: TRBV7-8
J gene: TRBJ1-5
CDR3 protein: CASSTNRQYSNQPQHF
CDR3 DNA: TGTGCCAGCAGCACAAACAGACAGTATAGCAATCAGCCCCAGCATTTT

D gene: TRBD1
clone size: .
V gene: TRBV5-8
J gene: TRBJ1-5
CDR3 protein: CASSYSTGGHQPQHF
CDR3 DNA: TGTGCCAGCAGCTATTCGACAGGGGGACATCAGCCCCAGCATTTT

D gene: .
clone size: .
V gene: TRBV7-6
J gene: TRBJ1-1
CDR3 protein: CASSPVMRNTEAFF
CDR3 DNA: TGTGCCAGCAGCCCTGTTATGCGGAACACTGAAGCTTTCTTT

D gene: .
clone size: .
V gene: TRBV28
J gene: TRBJ1-1
CDR3 protein: CASSLKRGLKGNTEAFF
CDR3 DNA: TGTGCCAGCAGCCTAAAGAGGGGGTTGAAAGGGAACACTGAAGCTTTCTTT

D gene: .
clone size: .
V gene: TRBV30
J gene: TRBJ1-2
CDR3 protein: CAWDIQGIWGGYTF
CDR3 DNA: TGTGCCTGGGATATACAGGGAATTTGGGGGGGCTACACCTTC

D gene: .
clone size: .
V gene: TRBV24-1
J gene: TRBJ2-3
CDR3 protein: CATSDRSGTDTQYF
CDR3 DNA: TGTGCCACCAGTGACCGGTCGGGCACAGATACGCAGTATTTT

D gene: TRBD2
clone size: .
V gene: TRBV4-1
J gene: TRBJ2-1
CDR3 protein: CASSPSPLAGGPGEQFF
CDR3 DNA: TGCGCCAGCAGCCCCAGCCCCCTAGCGGGAGGGCCGGGTGAGCAGTTCTTC

D gene: TRBD2
clone size: once
V gene: TRBV4-2
J gene: TRBJ2-3
CDR3 protein: CASSQDWAGGPTDTQYF
CDR3 DNA: TGTGCCAGCAGCCAAGACTGGGCGGGGGGGCCCACAGATACGCAGTATTTT

D gene: .
clone size: once
V gene: TRBV20-1
J gene: TRBJ2-7
CDR3 protein: CSAFRSYEQYF
CDR3 DNA: TGCAGTGCTTTCAGGTCCTACGAGCAGTACTTC

D gene: .
clone size: .
V gene: TRBV6-5
J gene: TRBJ1-4
CDR3 protein: CASSYSGPPNEKLFF
CDR3 DNA: TGTGCCAGCAGTTACTCGGGCCCCCCCAATGAAAAACTGTTTTTT

D gene: .
clone size: .
V gene: TRBV30
J gene: TRBJ2-7
CDR3 protein: CAWSGEGSYEQYF
CDR3 DNA: TGTGCCTGGAGTGGCGAGGGTTCCTACGAGCAGTACTTC

D gene: TRBD2
clone size: .
V gene: TRBV9
J gene: TRBJ2-2
CDR3 protein: CASTVTSGRNAGELFF
CDR3 DNA: TGTGCCAGCACCGTGACTAGCGGGAGGAACGCCGGGGAGCTGTTTTTT

D gene: TRBD1
clone size: once
V gene: TRBV13
J gene: TRBJ1-1
CDR3 protein: CASSTGAWTEAFF
CDR3 DNA: TGTGCCAGCAGCACAGGGGCGTGGACTGAAGCTTTCTTT

D gene: .
clone size: once
V gene: TRBV6-1
J gene: TRBJ1-2
CDR3 protein: CASSEDQPGAGYGYTF
CDR3 DNA: TGTGCCAGCAGTGAAGACCAACCAGGGGCAGGCTATGGCTACACCTTC

D gene: .
clone size: .
V gene: TRBV21-1
J gene: TRBJ2-1
CDR3 protein: CASSKGGSGRDPYNEQFF
CDR3 DNA: TGTGCCAGCAGCAAAGGGGGTAGCGGGAGGGATCCCTACAATGAGCAGTTCTTC

D gene: .
clone size: .
V gene: TRBV5-1
J gene: TRBJ2-1
CDR3 protein: CASSHLGANNEQFF
CDR3 DNA: TGCGCCAGTTCCCACCTAGGCGCTAACAATGAGCAGTTCTTC

D gene: .
clone size: .
V gene: TRBV19
J gene: TRBJ1-1
CDR3 protein: CASSLTMNTEAFF
CDR3 DNA: TGTGCCAGTAGTCTCACAATGAACACTGAAGCTTTCTTT

D gene: TRBD1
clone size: .
V gene: TRBV9
J gene: TRBJ1-2
CDR3 protein: CASSVEDTGDYYGYTF
CDR3 DNA: TGTGCCAGCAGCGTAGAGGATACAGGGGATTACTATGGCTACACCTTC

D gene: .
clone size: .
V gene: TRBV7-5
J gene: TRBJ2-5
CDR3 protein: CVRSLESTGEETQYF
CDR3 DNA: TGTGTCAGAAGCTTAGAATCAACAGGGGAGGAGACCCAGTACTTC

D gene: .
clone size: .
V gene: TRBV21-1
J gene: TRBJ1-2
CDR3 protein: CASSNELNYGYTF
CDR3 DNA: TGTGCCAGCAGCAACGAGCTTAACTATGGCTACACCTTC

D gene: .
clone size: .
V gene: TRBV12-3/TRBV12-4
J gene: TRBJ2-1
CDR3 protein: CASTVYNEQFF
CDR3 DNA: TGTGCCAGCACAGTCTACAATGAGCAGTTCTTC

D gene: TRBD2
clone size: .
V gene: TRBV5-1
J gene: TRBJ2-3
CDR3 protein: CASSLSSSGGTDTQYF
CDR3 DNA: TGCGCCAGCAGCTTGTCCTCTAGCGGGGGTACAGATACGCAGTATTTT

D gene: .
clone size: .
V gene: TRBV29-1
J gene: TRBJ2-3
CDR3 protein: CSVEETHTSTDTQYF
CDR3 DNA: TGCAGCGTTGAAGAAACGCATACTAGCACAGATACGCAGTATTTT

D gene: TRBD1
clone size: many
V gene: TRBV12-3/TRBV12-4
J gene: TRBJ2-7
CDR3 protein: CASSRIDRGEQYF
CDR3 DNA: TGTGCCAGCAGTCGAATAGACAGGGGCGAGCAGTACTTC

D gene: .
clone size: .
V gene: TRBV2
J gene: TRBJ2-2
CDR3 protein: CASSPVPTGELFF
CDR3 DNA: TGTGCCAGCAGCCCGGTACCAACCGGGGAGCTGTTTTTT

D gene: .
clone size: .
V gene: TRBV19
J gene: TRBJ2-3
CDR3 protein: CASSILGSSDTQYF
CDR3 DNA: TGTGCCAGTAGTATCTTAGGTAGCTCAGATACGCAGTATTTT

D gene: .
clone size: .
V gene: TRBV30
J gene: TRBJ1-6
CDR3 protein: CAWPGGSKGDSPLHF
CDR3 DNA: TGTGCCTGGCCCGGGGGGTCGAAGGGGGATTCACCCCTCCACTTT

D gene: TRBD2
clone size: .
V gene: TRBV4-1
J gene: TRBJ2-5
CDR3 protein: CASSRTRGTSGKETQYF
CDR3 DNA: TGCGCCAGCAGCCGCACCCGGGGGACTAGCGGTAAAGAGACCCAGTACTTC

D gene: TRBD1
clone size: .
V gene: TRBV7-9
J gene: TRBJ1-5
CDR3 protein: CASSLGTGIISNQPQHF
CDR3 DNA: TGTGCCAGCAGCTTGGGGACAGGGATTATTAGCAATCAGCCCCAGCATTTT

D gene: TRBD2
clone size: .
V gene: TRBV7-2
J gene: TRBJ2-7
CDR3 protein: CASSFAGGPGYEQYF
CDR3 DNA: TGTGCCAGCAGCTTCGCGGGAGGGCCTGGCTACGAGCAGTACTTC

D gene: TRBD1
clone size: .
V gene: TRBV29-1
J gene: TRBJ1-1
CDR3 protein: CSVDTGGAFF
CDR3 DNA: TGCAGCGTTGACACAGGGGGAGCTTTCTTT

D gene: TRBD1
clone size: .
V gene: TRBV29-1
J gene: TRBJ2-2
CDR3 protein: CSAYRDRASGELFF
CDR3 DNA: TGCAGCGCGTACCGGGACAGGGCATCCGGGGAGCTGTTTTTT

D gene: TRBD1
clone size: .
V gene: TRBV5-1
J gene: TRBJ1-6
CDR3 protein: CASSFGGQGTSPLHF
CDR3 DNA: TGCGCCAGCAGCTTTGGGGGACAGGGTACTTCACCCCTCCACTTT

D gene: .
clone size: .
V gene: TRBV6-1
J gene: TRBJ2-6
CDR3 protein: CASSEYLVSGANVLTF
CDR3 DNA: TGTGCCAGCAGTGAATACTTAGTCTCTGGGGCCAACGTCCTGACTTTC

D gene: TRBD1
clone size: .
V gene: TRBV3-1/TRBV3-2
J gene: TRBJ1-1
CDR3 protein: CASSHGTANTEAFF
CDR3 DNA: TGTGCCAGCAGTCACGGGACAGCGAACACTGAAGCTTTCTTT